The sequence of this TCR beta chain was determined in a study of T cell clonality in common variable immunodeficiency. Overall study findings and caveats: Links between repertoire features and CVID complications were heterogeneity-limited. Common variable immunodeficiency TCR beta sequences reportedly had fewer deletions and N-nucleotide insertions.

Only in-frame clones appear in the TCRdb table, and some are missing; sequencing was by immunoSEQ multiplex PCR. This sample carries approximately 57,000 clones, none of them present only once. This clone was counted at least ten times. Antigen specificity is unknown. The read is 3 residues too short to cover the CDR3 end, so that end is filled in from the germline J gene. V lost 0 bases to trimming and J lost 3 bases, with 11 bases between them. The CDR3 extends over 15 amino acids. Germline V gene data show CDR1 as SGDLS and CDR2 as YYNGEE. The source of this sequence is a person aged 18-69 years in good health. The genes are TRBV9 and TRBJ2-3; the D gene is possibly TRBD1 (6 bases). Sequencing input: peripheral blood mononuclear cells. CDR3 DNA, as far as it was read: TGTGCCAGCAGCGTAGAAGGGGGAAGTACAGATACG. Translated: CASSVEGGSTDT. The whole CDR3 protein is CASSVEGGSTDTQYF. Supplemented by reference TRBV9 and TRBJ2-3, the full variable domain reads DSGVTQTPKHLITATGQRVTLRCSPRSGDLSVYWYQQSLDQGLQFLIQYYNGEERAKGNILERFSAQQFPDLHSELNLSSLELGDSALYFCASSVEGGSTDTQYFGPGTRLTVL.